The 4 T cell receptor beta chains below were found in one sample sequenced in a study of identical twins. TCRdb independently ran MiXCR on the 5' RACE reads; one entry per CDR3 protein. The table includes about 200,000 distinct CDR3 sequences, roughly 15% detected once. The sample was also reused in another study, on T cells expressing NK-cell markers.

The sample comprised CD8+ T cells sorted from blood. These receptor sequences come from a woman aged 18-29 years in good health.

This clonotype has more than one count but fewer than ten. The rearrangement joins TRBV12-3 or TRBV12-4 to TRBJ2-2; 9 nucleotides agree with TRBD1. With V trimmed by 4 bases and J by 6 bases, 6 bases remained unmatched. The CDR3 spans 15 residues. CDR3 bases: TGTGCCAGCAGTTGGACAGGGGTTGTGTCCGGGGAGCTGTTTTTT. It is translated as CASSWTGVVSGELFF.

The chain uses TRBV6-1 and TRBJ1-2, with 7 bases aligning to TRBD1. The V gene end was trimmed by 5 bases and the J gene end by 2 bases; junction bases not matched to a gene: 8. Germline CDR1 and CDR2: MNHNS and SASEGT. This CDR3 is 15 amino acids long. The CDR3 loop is CASSPPTGRNYGYTF. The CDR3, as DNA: TGTGCCAGCAGTCCCCCGACAGGGAGGAACTATGGCTACACCTTC.

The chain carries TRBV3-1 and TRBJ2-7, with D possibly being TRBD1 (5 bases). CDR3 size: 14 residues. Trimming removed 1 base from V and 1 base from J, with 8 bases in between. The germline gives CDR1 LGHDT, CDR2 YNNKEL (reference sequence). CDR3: CASSQGQISYEQYF. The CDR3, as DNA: TGTGCCAGCAGCCAAGGACAGATATCCTACGAGCAGTACTTC.

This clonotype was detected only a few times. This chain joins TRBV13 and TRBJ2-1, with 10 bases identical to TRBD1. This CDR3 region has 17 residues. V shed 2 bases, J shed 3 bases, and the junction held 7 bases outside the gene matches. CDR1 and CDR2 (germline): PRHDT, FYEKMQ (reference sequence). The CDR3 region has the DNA TGTGCCAGCAGCTTAATCGGACAGGGGGTTGTCTACAATGAGCAGTTCTTC. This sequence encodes CASSLIGQGVVYNEQFF.